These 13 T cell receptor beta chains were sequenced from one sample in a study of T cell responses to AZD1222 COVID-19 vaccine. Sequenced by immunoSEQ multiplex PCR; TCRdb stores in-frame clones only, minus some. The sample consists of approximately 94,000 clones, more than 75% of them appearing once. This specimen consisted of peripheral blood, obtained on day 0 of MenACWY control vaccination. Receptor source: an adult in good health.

This CDR3 reads CASSNRDRSYTDTQYF. CDR3 DNA sequence: TGTGCCAGCAGCAACCGGGACAGGAGCTACACAGATACGCAGTATTTT. J is TRBJ2-3 and V is TRBV5-5; 8 positions agree with TRBD1. Germline V gene data show CDR1 as SGHKS and CDR2 as YYEKEE (reference sequence). The CDR3 has 16 residues. The trim removed 4 bases at V and 2 bases at J, leaving 9 bases unmatched.

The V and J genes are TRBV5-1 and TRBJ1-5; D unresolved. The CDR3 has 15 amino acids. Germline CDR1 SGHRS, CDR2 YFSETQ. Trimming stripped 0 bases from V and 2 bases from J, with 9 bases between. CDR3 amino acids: CASSLGPRGNQPQHF. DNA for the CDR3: TGCGCCAGCAGCTTGGGCCCGAGGGGCAATCAGCCCCAGCATTTT.

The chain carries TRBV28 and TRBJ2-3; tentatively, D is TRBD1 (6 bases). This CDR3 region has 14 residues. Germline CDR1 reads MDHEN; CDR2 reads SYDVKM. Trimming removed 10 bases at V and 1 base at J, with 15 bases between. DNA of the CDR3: TGTGCCACCAAATATGGGGGCGGCACAGATACGCAGTATTTT. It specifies CATKYGGGTDTQYF.

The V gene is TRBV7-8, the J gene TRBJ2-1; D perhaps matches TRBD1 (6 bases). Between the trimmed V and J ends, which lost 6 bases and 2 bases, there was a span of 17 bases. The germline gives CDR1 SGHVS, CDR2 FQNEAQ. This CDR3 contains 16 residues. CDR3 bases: TGTGCCAGCAGGCAAAGACAGGCCAGTACCTACAATGAGCAGTTCTTC. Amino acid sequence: CASRQRQASTYNEQFF.

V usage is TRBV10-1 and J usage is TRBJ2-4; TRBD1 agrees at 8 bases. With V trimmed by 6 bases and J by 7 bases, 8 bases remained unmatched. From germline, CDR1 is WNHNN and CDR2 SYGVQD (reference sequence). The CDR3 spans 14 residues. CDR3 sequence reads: CASSTGGFRNIQYF. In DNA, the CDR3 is TGCGCCAGCAGCACAGGGGGATTCAGGAACATTCAGTACTTC.

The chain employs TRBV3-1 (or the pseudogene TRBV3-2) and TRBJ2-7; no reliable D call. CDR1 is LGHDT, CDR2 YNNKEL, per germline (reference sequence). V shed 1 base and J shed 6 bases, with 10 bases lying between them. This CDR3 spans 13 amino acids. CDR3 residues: CASSQAPFGEQYF. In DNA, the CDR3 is TGTGCCAGCAGCCAAGCTCCCTTCGGCGAGCAGTACTTC.

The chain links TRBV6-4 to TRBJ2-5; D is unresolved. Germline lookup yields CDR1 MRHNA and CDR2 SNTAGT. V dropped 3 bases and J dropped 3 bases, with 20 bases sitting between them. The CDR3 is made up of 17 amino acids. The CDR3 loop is CASSDYAADQIKETQYF. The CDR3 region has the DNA TGTGCCAGCAGTGATTACGCGGCAGACCAGATCAAAGAGACCCAGTACTTC.

The CDR3 protein is CASSEIGQTLYGYTF. The CDR3 DNA follows: TGTGCCAGCAGTGAGATTGGACAGACCCTCTATGGCTACACCTTC. This chain links TRBV2 with TRBJ1-2, with D perhaps TRBD1 (6 bases). This CDR3 spans 15 amino acids. Trimming left V 3 bases short and J 4 bases short, with 15 bases between. The germline gives CDR1 SNHLY, CDR2 FYNNEI.

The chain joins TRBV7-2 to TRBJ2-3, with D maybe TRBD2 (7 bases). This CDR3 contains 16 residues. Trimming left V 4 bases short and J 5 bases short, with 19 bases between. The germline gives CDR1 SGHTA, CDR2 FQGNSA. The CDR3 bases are TGTGCCAGCAGCTGGGTACAGGGCTCGGGGGGAGATACGCAGTATTTT. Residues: CASSWVQGSGGDTQYF.

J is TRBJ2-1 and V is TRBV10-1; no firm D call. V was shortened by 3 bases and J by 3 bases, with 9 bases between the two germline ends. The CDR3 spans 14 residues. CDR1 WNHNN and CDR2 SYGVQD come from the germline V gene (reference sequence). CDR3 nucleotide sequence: TGCGCCAGCAGTGACCTTGCTGGCTACAATGAGCAGTTCTTC. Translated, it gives CASSDLAGYNEQFF.

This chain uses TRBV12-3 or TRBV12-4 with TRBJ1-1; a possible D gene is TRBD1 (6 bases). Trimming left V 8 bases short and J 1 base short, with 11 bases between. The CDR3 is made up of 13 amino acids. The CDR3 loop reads CASSGQQNTEAFF. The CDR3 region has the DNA TGTGCCAGCTCCGGACAGCAGAACACTGAAGCTTTCTTT.

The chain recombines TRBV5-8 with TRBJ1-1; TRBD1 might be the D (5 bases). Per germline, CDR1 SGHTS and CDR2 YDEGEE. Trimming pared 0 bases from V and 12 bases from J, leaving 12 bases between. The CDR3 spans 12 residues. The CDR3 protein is CASSLEGPVTFF. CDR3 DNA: TGTGCCAGCAGCTTGGAGGGACCGGTAACTTTCTTT.

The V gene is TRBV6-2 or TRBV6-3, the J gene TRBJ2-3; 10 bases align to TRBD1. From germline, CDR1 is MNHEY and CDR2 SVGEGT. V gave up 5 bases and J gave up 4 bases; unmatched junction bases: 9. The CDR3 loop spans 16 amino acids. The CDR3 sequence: CASSHWGQGMADTQYF. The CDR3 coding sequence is TGTGCCAGCAGTCATTGGGGACAGGGGATGGCAGATACGCAGTATTTT.